The next 31 T cell receptor beta chains were all read from a single sample in a study of cytomegalovirus exposure and HLA in healthy donors. PCR used 60 Vbeta primers and 13 Jbeta primers. Here immunoSEQ multiplex PCR was the method, and the copy in TCRdb shows in-frame clones only, minus some. The sample carries about 140,000 clones, just over 65% recorded once. Sample: PBMCs. All receptors come from an older woman in good health and CMV-seronegative.

This clone was seen more than once but under ten times. The J gene is TRBJ2-2, the V gene TRBV19, with 10 nucleotides matching TRBD2. Trimming took 4 bases from V and 1 from J; bases not matched to a gene: 0. The CDR3 loop spans 15 amino acids. The germline CDR1 and CDR2 sequences are LNHDA and SQIVND (reference sequence). CDR3 DNA: TGTGCCAGTAGTAGGACTAGCGGGAACACCGGGGAGCTGTTTTTT. Its protein is CASSRTSGNTGELFF.

This clone has a handful of counts. This chain links TRBV27 with TRBJ1-6; 8 bases fit TRBD1. Per the germline V gene, CDR1 is MNHEY and CDR2 is SMNVEV (reference sequence). The CDR3 loop spans 15 amino acids. V lost 3 bases and J lost 4; bases outside the gene matches: 2. The CDR3 loop is CASSFTGGYNSPLHF. CDR3 in DNA: TGTGCCAGCAGTTTTACAGGGGGTTATAATTCACCCCTCCACTTT.

The chain carries TRBV15 and TRBJ2-7, with TRBD1 identical over 7 bases. Germline CDR1 LNHNV, CDR2 YYDKDF (reference sequence). The junction had 11 bases not matched to a gene; V was cut back by 5 bases and J by 4 bases. This CDR3 is 15 amino acids long. CDR3 sequence (DNA): TGTGCCACCAGCCGAAGACCCCTACAGGGGTACGAGCAGTACTTC. Its protein is CATSRRPLQGYEQYF.

The rearrangement links TRBV6-6 to TRBJ1-5, with D possibly being TRBD1 (5 bases). V was trimmed by 4 bases and J by 2 bases, leaving 15 bases between them. The CDR3 is 16 residues long. In germline, CDR1 is MNHNY, CDR2 SVGAGI (reference sequence). CDR3 in amino acids: CASSSSGRGGNQPQHF. CDR3 nucleotides: TGTGCCAGCAGTTCCTCTGGGAGGGGCGGCAATCAGCCCCAGCATTTT.

V gene TRBV14 combines with J gene TRBJ2-5, with 16 bases aligning to TRBD2. The CDR3 is 17 residues long. Germline-derived CDR1 and CDR2 are SGHDN and FVKESK. The junction had 7 bases not matched to a gene; V was cut back by 4 bases and J by 5 bases. The CDR3 coding sequence is TGTGCCAGCAGCCTTGGGACTAGCGGGGGGGCCGCGGAGACCCAGTACTTC. Amino acids: CASSLGTSGGAAETQYF.

With regard to this clone: A read error may account for a junction end that differs from germline. This chain uses TRBV7-9 with TRBJ2-3; 10 bases are shared with TRBD2. Germline V gene data show CDR1 as SEHNR and CDR2 as FQNEAQ (reference sequence). The CDR3 loop spans 17 amino acids. The CDR3 DNA sequence: TGTTCCAGCAGCTTTGATAGCGGGGGGCCAGCCACAGATACGCAGTATTTT. It codes for CSSSFDSGGPATDTQYF.

The genes are TRBV27 and TRBJ2-4, with TRBD1 matching 9 bases. The CDR3 has 14 amino acids. CDR1 and CDR2 (germline): MNHEY, SMNVEV (reference sequence). V gave up 5 bases and J gave up 8 bases; unmatched junction bases: 7. The CDR3 protein is CASSSRDRVYIQYF. CDR3 coding DNA: TGTGCCAGCAGTAGCCGGGACAGGGTGTACATTCAGTACTTC.

The chain combines TRBV28 with TRBJ2-7; 11 nucleotides match TRBD1. CDR1 is MDHEN, CDR2 SYDVKM, per germline. V shed 4 bases, J shed 3 bases, and the junction held 5 bases outside the gene matches. This CDR3 contains 15 residues. CDR3 sequence (DNA): TGTGCCAGCAGTTCCTTTGGGACAGGGGGCTACGAGCAGTACTTC. Translated, it gives CASSSFGTGGYEQYF.

There are a few counts of this clone. The chain carries TRBV6-6 and TRBJ1-4; 7 bases match TRBD1. This CDR3 comprises 13 residues. Trimming took 10 bases from V and 8 from J; bases not matched to a gene: 10. CDR1 MNHNY and CDR2 SVGAGI come from the germline V gene (reference sequence). CDR3 DNA sequence: TGTGCCATCAAGGGACAGCCGCGGGAAAAACTGTTTTTT. It translates to CAIKGQPREKLFF.

The chain couples TRBV7-2 to TRBJ2-3; 10 bases match TRBD2. CDR1 is SGHTA, CDR2 FQGNSA, per germline. The CDR3 has 14 amino acids. V trimming: 6 bases; J trimming: 4 bases; junction bases outside the gene matches: 4. CDR3 in DNA: TGTGCCAGCAGGCCGGGACTAGCGTCAGATACGCAGTATTTT. It is translated as CASRPGLASDTQYF.

The chain uses TRBV5-3 and TRBJ2-7; 9 bases line up with TRBD1. TRBV5-3 has ORF status, its function being uncertain. The CDR3 covers 13 residues. V lost 5 bases and J lost 3; bases outside the gene matches: 3. The CDR3 DNA reads TGTGCCAGAAGGTGGGACAGGGTCTACGAGCAGTACTTC. Its protein is CARRWDRVYEQYF.

The CDR3 loop is CASRPGHQYTF. The CDR3 nucleotides read TGTGCCAGCAGGCCGGGACATCAGTACACCTTC. The chain employs TRBV6-1 and TRBJ1-2; a weak D match, TRBD1 (6 bases). V shed 6 bases and J shed 11 bases, with 13 bases lying between them. CDR1 and CDR2 from the germline V gene are MNHNS and SASEGT. The CDR3 extends over 11 amino acids.

This chain links TRBV19 with TRBJ2-7; 7 bases fit TRBD1. This CDR3 has 12 residues. The V segment lost 10 bases and the J segment 4 bases; nucleotides outside the gene matches: 7. From germline, CDR1 is LNHDA and CDR2 SQIVND (reference sequence). The CDR3, as DNA: TGTGCCACCCGGGACAGAGTATACGAGCAGTACTTC. This gives the protein CATRDRVYEQYF. Supplemented by reference TRBV19 and TRBJ2-7, the full variable domain reads DGGITQSPKYLFRKEGQNVTLSCEQNLNHDAMYWYRQDPGQGLRLIYYSQIVNDFQKGDIAEGYSVSREKKESFPLTVTSAQKNPTAFYLCATRDRVYEQYFGPGTRLTVT.

CDR3 loop: CASRILAESYNEQFF. The CDR3 bases are TGTGCCAGCAGGATCCTAGCGGAGTCCTACAATGAGCAGTTCTTC. The V and J genes are TRBV6-1 and TRBJ2-1, with 7 nucleotides matching TRBD2. Germline-derived CDR1 and CDR2 are MNHNS and SASEGT. The CDR3 contains 15 residues. The J segment lost 1 base and the V segment lost 6 bases, leaving 6 bases of the junction unmatched.

This clone was seen more than once but under ten times. The chain combines TRBV28 with TRBJ1-5; no clear D gene. CDR3 length equals 14 residues. Germline V gene lookup returns CDR1 MDHEN and CDR2 SYDVKM. V dropped 6 bases and J dropped 4 bases, with 13 bases sitting between them. CDR3 nucleotide sequence: TGTGCCAGCAGCTTAGCGGGGAGAAATCAGCCCCAGCATTTT. Encoded protein: CASSLAGRNQPQHF.

The CDR3 loop is CASSLDGTDVEKLFF. The DNA for the CDR3 is TGTGCCAGCAGCTTGGATGGGACAGACGTTGAAAAACTGTTTTTT. The gene calls are TRBV5-4 and TRBJ1-4; 7 nucleotides line up with TRBD1. The germline gives CDR1 SGHNT, CDR2 YYREEE (reference sequence). Trimming at V came to 0 bases and at J to 7 bases, leaving 6 bases not matched to a gene. The CDR3 consists of 15 residues. Full variable domain (missing parts from reference TRBV5-4 and TRBJ1-4): ETGVTQSPTHLIKTRGQQVTLRCSSQSGHNTVSWYQQALGQGPQFIFQYYREEENGRGNFPPRFSGLQFPNYSSELNVNALELDDSALYLCASSLDGTDVEKLFFGSGTQLSVL.

This clone was detected only once. This chain uses TRBV5-1 with TRBJ2-1; 7 bases match TRBD2. Trimming cost V 0 bases and J 4 bases; bases outside gene matches: 4. This CDR3 is built from 15 residues. Germline CDR1 SGHRS, CDR2 YFSETQ. CDR3 nucleotides: TGCGCCAGCAGCTTGGCGGCTAGCGGATACAATGAGCAGTTCTTC. It specifies CASSLAASGYNEQFF.

This clone was observed a handful of times. This rearrangement joins TRBV7-9 to TRBJ2-3, with a weak D call TRBD2 (7 bases). The CDR3 length is 18 residues. The germline V and J ends were trimmed by 4 bases and 3 bases, with 23 bases remaining between them. Looked up from germline, CDR1 is SEHNR and CDR2 is FQNEAQ (reference sequence). The CDR3 DNA reads as TGTGCCAGCAGCTATATTCCCCCGTGGAGGGGGGGGACAGATACGCAGTATTTT. Its translation is CASSYIPPWRGGTDTQYF.

The chain carries TRBV19 and TRBJ2-5; 7 bases are a match to TRBD2. V lost 6 bases, J lost 3 bases, and 7 bases stayed unmatched. This CDR3 is built from 14 residues. Germline V CDR1 and CDR2: LNHDA, SQIVND (reference sequence). CDR3 nucleotide sequence: TGTGCCAGTAGCACCCAGCGGGATGAAGAGACCCAGTACTTC. Translation gives CASSTQRDEETQYF.

The rearrangement uses TRBV6-1 and TRBJ1-1, with TRBD1 identical over 9 bases. The CDR3 contains 14 residues. V dropped 4 bases and J dropped 4; count of bases not matched to a gene: 4. Germline CDR1 is MNHNS and CDR2 is SASEGT. The CDR3 coding sequence is TGTGCCAGCAGTGCCTTGACAGGGGGCACTGAAGCTTTCTTT. It codes for CASSALTGGTEAFF.

V usage is TRBV18 and J usage is TRBJ1-1, with 8 bases lining up with TRBD1. The CDR3 sequence is 17 residues long. CDR1 is KGHSH and CDR2 is LQKENI in the germline V gene. Trimming at V came to 3 bases and at J to 4 bases, leaving 13 bases not matched to a gene. In DNA form, the CDR3 reads TGTGCCAGCTCACCGCGCGGAGGACAGGGTTCCGTCACTGAAGCTTTCTTT. It codes for CASSPRGGQGSVTEAFF.

This clone was found a few times. The chain joins TRBV11-2 to TRBJ2-7; D may be TRBD1 (6 bases). With 5 bases removed from V and 2 bases from J, the gap between germline ends came to 19 bases. The CDR3 consists of 16 residues. CDR1 is SGHAT and CDR2 is FQNNGV in the germline V gene. The CDR3 reads CASSPTMGAGPYEQYF. In DNA, the CDR3 is TGTGCCAGCAGCCCCACAATGGGGGCAGGCCCCTACGAGCAGTACTTC.

This rearrangement joins TRBV7-2 to TRBJ2-1; 10 nucleotides align to TRBD2. There are 16 residues in the CDR3. CDR1 and CDR2 (germline): SGHTA, FQGNSA. With V trimmed by 4 bases and J by 0 bases, 3 bases remained unmatched. The CDR3 here is CASSSASGSSYNEQFF. The CDR3 nucleotides are TGTGCCAGCAGCTCAGCTAGCGGGAGCTCCTACAATGAGCAGTTCTTC.

There are a few counts of this clone. The chain combines TRBV7-2 with TRBJ2-7, with TRBD1 identical over 10 bases. The V and J ends lost 5 bases and 5 bases, in that order; junction bases with no gene match: 3. This CDR3 is 13 amino acids long. CDR1 is SGHTA, CDR2 FQGNSA, per germline. CDR3 region: CASSLGTGDEQYF. In DNA, the CDR3 is TGTGCCAGCAGCCTAGGGACAGGGGACGAGCAGTACTTC. Complete variable domain (other parts from reference TRBV7-2 and TRBJ2-7): GAGVSQSPSNKVTEKGKDVELRCDPISGHTALYWYRQSLGQGLEFLIYFQGNSAPDKSGLPSDRFSAERTGGSVSTLTIQRTQQEDSAVYLCASSLGTGDEQYFGPGTRLTVT.

This sequence joins TRBV7-3 and TRBJ2-7; maybe TRBD1 (7 bases). From germline, CDR1 is SGHTA and CDR2 FQGTGA. The CDR3 length is 14 residues. The V end was cut by 5 bases, the J end by 2 bases, with 13 bases between. CDR3 amino acids: CASSPQGGPYEQYF. The CDR3 coding sequence is TGTGCCAGCAGCCCCCAGGGGGGCCCCTACGAGCAGTACTTC.

The gene calls are TRBV2 and TRBJ2-4; D is undetermined. V was pared by 4 bases and J by 7 bases, with 11 bases between. This CDR3 is built from 13 residues. The V gene's germline CDR1 is SNHLY and CDR2 FYNNEI. CDR3 nucleotides: TGTGCCAGCAGTGGTAGTATCGGGAACATTCAGTACTTC. Amino acid sequence: CASSGSIGNIQYF.

The rearrangement joins TRBV19 to TRBJ2-7; D gene ambiguous. Trimming removed 7 bases at V and 0 bases at J, with 7 bases between. The germline gives CDR1 LNHDA, CDR2 SQIVND (reference sequence). The CDR3 runs 12 residues. The DNA for the CDR3 is TGTGCCAGTAAACAGTTCTCCTACGAGCAGTACTTC. It translates to CASKQFSYEQYF.

The chain combines TRBV7-2 with TRBJ2-7, with 13 bases fitting TRBD2. Germline V lookup: CDR1 SGHTA, CDR2 FQGNSA. Unmatched junction bases numbered 6, after V lost 7 bases and J lost 3 bases. The CDR3 is 15 residues long. DNA for the CDR3: TGTGCCAGCACCGTCGGACTAGCGGGGGACTACGAGCAGTACTTC. Residues: CASTVGLAGDYEQYF.

This clone was observed a few times. The J gene is TRBJ1-5, the V gene TRBV9; D may be TRBD1 (5 bases). Looked up from germline, CDR1 is SGDLS and CDR2 is YYNGEE. CDR3 length: 15 residues. Trimming cost V 0 bases and J 0 bases, with 7 bases left between them. CDR3 sequence reads: CASSVGTNSNQPQHF. In DNA, the CDR3 is TGTGCCAGCAGCGTAGGGACAAATAGCAATCAGCCCCAGCATTTT.

The V call is TRBV7-2, the J call TRBJ1-1; D possibly corresponds to TRBD1 (5 bases). V dropped 2 bases and J dropped 10 bases, with 14 bases sitting between them. CDR3 length: 13 residues. Germline loops: CDR1 SGHTA, CDR2 FQGNSA. The CDR3 DNA follows: TGTGCCAGCAGCTTACAGGTCAGTACAGGAGCTTTCTTT. Its translation is CASSLQVSTGAFF.

Concerning this clone itself: One end of the junction is discordant with germline, which a read error may explain. V gene TRBV7-9 combines with J gene TRBJ2-5; tentatively, D is TRBD1 (5 bases). Looked up from germline, CDR1 is SEHNR and CDR2 is FQNEAQ (reference sequence). The CDR3 spans 14 residues. CDR3 coding DNA: TGTTCCAGCAGCGACGGACAATACCAAGAGACCCAGTACTTC. Its protein is CSSSDGQYQETQYF.